The 7 T cell receptor beta chains reported below all come from one sample, sequenced in a study of cytomegalovirus exposure and HLA in healthy donors. A multiplex PCR was run with 60 Vbeta primers and 13 Jbeta primers. Clones were read by immunoSEQ multiplex PCR, and TCRdb kept only the in-frame ones, dropping some. The sample includes around 53,000 clones. The sample comprised PBMCs. All receptors come from a woman in her thirties in good health and CMV-seropositive.

This chain uses TRBV7-9 with TRBJ2-3; 8 bases line up with TRBD2. The length of the CDR3 is 18 residues. Per germline, CDR1 SEHNR and CDR2 FQNEAQ (reference sequence). With 4 bases clipped from V and 4 bases from J, the junction kept 16 bases outside the gene matches. CDR3 loop: CASSCTGRGAFGSDTQYF. The CDR3 DNA follows: TGTGCCAGCAGCTGTACGGGGCGGGGGGCCTTCGGTTCAGATACGCAGTATTTT.

The rearrangement joins TRBV7-9 to TRBJ2-6; a weak D match, TRBD1 (5 bases). The CDR3 loop spans 17 amino acids. CDR1 is SEHNR and CDR2 is FQNEAQ in the germline V gene (reference sequence). V was clipped by 3 bases and J by 1 base, with 13 bases between them. CDR3 sequence reads: CASSLSTGPSGANVLTF. In DNA, the CDR3 is TGTGCCAGCAGCTTGAGCACAGGCCCTTCTGGGGCCAACGTCCTGACTTTC.

The CDR3 region has the DNA TGTGCCAGCAGTTACGGGGGCCGGCAGCCCCAGCATTTT. Amino acid sequence: CASSYGGRQPQHF. The chain recombines TRBV6-5 with TRBJ1-5, with D possibly TRBD1 on 6 matching bases. V lost 2 bases to trimming and J lost 7 bases, with 9 bases between them. The CDR3 extends over 13 amino acids. Per germline, CDR1 MNHEY and CDR2 SVGAGI.

The V and J genes are TRBV5-1 and TRBJ2-7, with D possibly matching TRBD1 (6 bases). Germline V CDR1 and CDR2: SGHRS, YFSETQ. The V end was cut by 4 bases, the J end by 8 bases, with 10 bases between. The CDR3 length is 11 residues. CDR3 amino acids: CASSEGVQQYF. CDR3 DNA sequence: TGCGCCAGCAGCGAGGGGGTCCAGCAGTACTTC.

The V call is TRBV7-2, the J call TRBJ2-7; 11 nucleotides agree with TRBD2. With 5 bases clipped from V and 7 bases from J, the junction kept 10 bases outside the gene matches. This CDR3 region has 15 residues. Germline V lookup: CDR1 SGHTA, CDR2 FQGNSA. The chain's CDR3 is CASSRSGRANVEQYF. Written as DNA, the CDR3 is TGTGCCAGCAGCCGTAGCGGGAGGGCCAACGTAGAGCAGTACTTC.

This sequence joins TRBV6-6 and TRBJ2-7, with 12 bases matching TRBD1. Germline CDR1 and CDR2: MNHNY and SVGAGI (reference sequence). With 3 bases clipped from V and 4 bases from J, the junction kept 7 bases outside the gene matches. The CDR3 has 16 amino acids. Here the CDR3 reads CASSYLPGQGAYEQYF. The CDR3 coding sequence is TGTGCCAGCAGTTATTTGCCGGGACAGGGGGCTTACGAGCAGTACTTC.

The chain recombines TRBV7-9 with TRBJ2-3, with D possibly TRBD1 on 6 matching bases. CDR1 and CDR2 (germline): SEHNR, FQNEAQ (reference sequence). The CDR3 length is 14 residues. V was pared by 8 bases and J by 2 bases, with 14 bases between. In DNA form, the CDR3 reads TGTGCCAGCGGACCAGGGGCAAACACAGATACGCAGTATTTT. Amino acid sequence: CASGPGANTDTQYF.